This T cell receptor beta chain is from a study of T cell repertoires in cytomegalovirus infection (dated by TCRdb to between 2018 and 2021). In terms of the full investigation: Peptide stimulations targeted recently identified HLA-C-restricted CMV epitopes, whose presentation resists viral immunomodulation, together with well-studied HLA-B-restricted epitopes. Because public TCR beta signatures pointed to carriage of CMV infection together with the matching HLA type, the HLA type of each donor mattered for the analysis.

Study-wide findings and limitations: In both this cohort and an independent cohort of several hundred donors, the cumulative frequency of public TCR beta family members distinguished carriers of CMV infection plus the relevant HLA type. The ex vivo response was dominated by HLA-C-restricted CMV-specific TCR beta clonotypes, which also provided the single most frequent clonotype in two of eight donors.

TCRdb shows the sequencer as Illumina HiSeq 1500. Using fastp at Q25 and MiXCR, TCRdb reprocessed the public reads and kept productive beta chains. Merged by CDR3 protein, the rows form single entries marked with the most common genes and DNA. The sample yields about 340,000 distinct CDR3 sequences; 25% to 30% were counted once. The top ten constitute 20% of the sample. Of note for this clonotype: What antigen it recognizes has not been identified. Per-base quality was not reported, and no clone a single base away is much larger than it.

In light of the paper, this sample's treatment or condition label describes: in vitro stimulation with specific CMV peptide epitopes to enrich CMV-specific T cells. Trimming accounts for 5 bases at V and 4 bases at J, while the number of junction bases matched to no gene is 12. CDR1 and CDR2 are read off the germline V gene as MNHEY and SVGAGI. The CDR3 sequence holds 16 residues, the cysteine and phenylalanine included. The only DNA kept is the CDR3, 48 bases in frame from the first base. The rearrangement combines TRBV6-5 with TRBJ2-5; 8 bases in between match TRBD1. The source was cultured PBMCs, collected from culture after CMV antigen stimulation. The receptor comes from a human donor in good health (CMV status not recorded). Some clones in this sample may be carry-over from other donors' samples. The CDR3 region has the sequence CASSGLTGGRGETQYF. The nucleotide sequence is TGTGCCAGCAGTGGTCTCACAGGGGGTAGGGGAGAGACCCAGTACTTC.